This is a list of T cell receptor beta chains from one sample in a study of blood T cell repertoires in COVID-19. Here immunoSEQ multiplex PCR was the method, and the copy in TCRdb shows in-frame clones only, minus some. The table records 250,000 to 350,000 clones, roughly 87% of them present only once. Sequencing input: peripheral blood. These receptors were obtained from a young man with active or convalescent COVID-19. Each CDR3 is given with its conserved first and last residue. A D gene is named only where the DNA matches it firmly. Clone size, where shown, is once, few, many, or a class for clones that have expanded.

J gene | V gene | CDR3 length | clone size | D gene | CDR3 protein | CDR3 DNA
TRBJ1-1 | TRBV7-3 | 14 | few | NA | CASSLTGGDTEAFF | TGTGCCAGCAGCTTGACGGGGGGAGACACTGAAGCTTTCTTT
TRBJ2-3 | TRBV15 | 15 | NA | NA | CATSRDRGHTDTQYF | TGTGCCACCAGCAGAGACAGGGGTCACACAGATACGCAGTATTTT
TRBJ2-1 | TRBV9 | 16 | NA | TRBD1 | CASSGTSGGLYNEQFF | TGTGCCAGCAGCGGGACGTCAGGGGGCCTTTACAATGAGCAGTTCTTC
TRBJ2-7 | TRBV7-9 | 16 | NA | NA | CASSLGVGAVGYEQYF | TGTGCCAGCAGCTTAGGAGTTGGGGCAGTTGGCTACGAGCAGTACTTC
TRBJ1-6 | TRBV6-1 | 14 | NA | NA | CASSEGGGGSPLHF | TGTGCCAGCAGTGAAGGAGGGGGGGGTTCACCCCTCCACTTT
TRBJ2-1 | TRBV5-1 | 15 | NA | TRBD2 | CASSLAPAGGGEQFF | TGCGCCAGCAGCTTGGCCCCGGCGGGAGGGGGTGAGCAGTTCTTC
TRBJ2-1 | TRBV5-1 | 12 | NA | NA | CASRGVDNEQFF | TGCGCCAGCAGAGGGGTCGACAATGAGCAGTTCTTC
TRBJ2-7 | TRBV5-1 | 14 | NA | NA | CASSDRDNSYEQYF | TGCGCCAGCAGCGACCGGGACAACTCCTACGAGCAGTACTTC
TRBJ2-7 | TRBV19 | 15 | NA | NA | CASSIRTEYSYEQYF | TGTGCCAGTAGTATTAGGACAGAATATTCCTACGAGCAGTACTTC
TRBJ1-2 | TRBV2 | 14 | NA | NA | CASNRFVLEGGYTF | TGTGCCAGCAATAGGTTTGTCTTAGAGGGTGGCTACACCTTC
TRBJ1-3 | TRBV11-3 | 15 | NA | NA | CAPYFREFSGNTIYF | TGTGCCCCGTACTTTAGGGAGTTCTCTGGAAACACCATATATTTT
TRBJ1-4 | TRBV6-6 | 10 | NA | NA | CATRGEKLFF | TGTGCCACCCGCGGCGAAAAACTGTTTTTT
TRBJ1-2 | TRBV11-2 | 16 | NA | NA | CASSSVNGLLIYGYTF | TGTGCCAGCAGCTCCGTAAACGGACTCCTCATATATGGCTACACCTTC
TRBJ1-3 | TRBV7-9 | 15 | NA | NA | CASSQDRLSGNTIYF | TGTGCCAGCAGCCAAGACAGACTCTCTGGAAACACCATATATTTT
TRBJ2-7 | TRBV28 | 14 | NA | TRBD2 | CASSLGLAAYEQYF | TGTGCCAGCAGTTTAGGACTAGCGGCCTACGAGCAGTACTTC
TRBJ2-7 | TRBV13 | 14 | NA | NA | CASSLGAGQYEQYF | TGTGCCAGCAGCTTAGGGGCAGGCCAGTACGAGCAGTACTTC
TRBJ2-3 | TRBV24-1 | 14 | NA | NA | CATRGQKEADTQYF | TGTGCCACCAGAGGACAGAAAGAGGCAGATACGCAGTATTTT
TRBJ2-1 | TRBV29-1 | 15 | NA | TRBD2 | CSVDPGLAGVGVQFF | TGCAGCGTTGATCCCGGACTAGCGGGAGTTGGGGTGCAGTTCTTC
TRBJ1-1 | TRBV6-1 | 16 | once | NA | CASREHRPDRNTEAFF | TGTGCCAGCAGGGAACACCGACCGGACAGAAACACTGAAGCTTTCTTT
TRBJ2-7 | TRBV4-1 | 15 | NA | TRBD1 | CASSPALGTDYEQYF | TGCGCCAGCAGCCCTGCGCTCGGGACAGACTACGAGCAGTACTTC
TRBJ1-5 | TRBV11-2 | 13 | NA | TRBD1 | CASSQDRNQPQHF | TGTGCCAGCAGCCAGGACAGGAATCAGCCCCAGCATTTT
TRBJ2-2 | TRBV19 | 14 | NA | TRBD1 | CASSIARGLRELFF | TGTGCCAGTAGTATAGCCAGGGGGCTTAGGGAGCTGTTTTTT